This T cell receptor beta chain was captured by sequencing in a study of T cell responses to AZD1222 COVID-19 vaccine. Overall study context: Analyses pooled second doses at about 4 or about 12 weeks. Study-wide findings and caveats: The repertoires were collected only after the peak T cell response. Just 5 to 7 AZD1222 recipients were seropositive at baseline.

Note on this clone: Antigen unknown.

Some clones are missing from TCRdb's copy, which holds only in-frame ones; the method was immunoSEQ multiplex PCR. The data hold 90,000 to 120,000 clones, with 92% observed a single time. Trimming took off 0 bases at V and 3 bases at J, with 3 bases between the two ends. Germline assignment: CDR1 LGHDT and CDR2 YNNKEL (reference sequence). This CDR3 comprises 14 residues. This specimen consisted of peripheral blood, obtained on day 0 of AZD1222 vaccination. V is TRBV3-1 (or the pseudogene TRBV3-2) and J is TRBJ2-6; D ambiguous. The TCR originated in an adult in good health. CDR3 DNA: TGTGCCAGCAGCCAAGAGTATGGGGCCAACGTCCTGACTTTC. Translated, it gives CASSQEYGANVLTF.